This TCR beta chain was profiled in a study of T cell repertoires in cytomegalovirus infection (dated by TCRdb to about 2019). Notes on the research overall: Peptide stimulations targeted recently identified HLA-C-restricted CMV epitopes, whose presentation resists viral immunomodulation, together with well-studied HLA-B-restricted epitopes. The HLA type of each donor mattered for the analysis, because public TCR beta signatures pointed to carriage of CMV infection along with the matching HLA type.

Sequencing took place on an Illumina HiSeq 1500. TCRdb reprocessing: public reads trimmed at Q25 with fastp, clones called with MiXCR, in-frame beta chains kept. Every CDR3 protein is listed once, alongside the most common genes and DNA of its rows. In all, the sample holds approximately 280,000 distinct CDR3 sequences, and less than 25% of those were seen once. The ten largest clonotypes hold approximately 19% of the sample. The treatment or condition label on this specimen signifies: in vitro stimulation with specific CMV peptide epitopes to enrich CMV-specific T cells. Based on the germline V gene, the CDR1 and CDR2 sequences are SGHAT and FQNNGV. V is pruned by 5 bases and J by 8 bases, leaving 11 bases of the junction without a gene match. Spanning cysteine to phenylalanine, the CDR3 consists of 16 amino acids. CDR3 DNA only is kept here, 48 bases in frame from base 1. The paper's findings and limits, for the study overall: In both this cohort and an independent cohort of some 380 donors, the cumulative frequency of public TCR beta family members distinguished carriers of CMV infection plus the relevant HLA type. The ex vivo response was dominated by HLA-C-restricted CMV-specific TCR beta clonotypes, and the single most frequent clonotype in two of eight donors was supplied by these HLA-C-restricted clonotypes.

A note on this clonotype: No cognate antigen has been identified for it. One base away there is no much larger clone; base qualities are not given.

The rearrangement combines TRBV11-2 with TRBJ2-1; 11 bases in the middle match TRBD2. The receptor was derived from a human donor in good health (CMV status not recorded). Some clones in this sample may be carry-over from other donors' samples. Sequences were derived from cultured PBMCs, sampled from culture after CMV antigen stimulation. The CDR3 loop reads CASSHVAGGLLYEQFF. The nucleotides are TGTGCCAGCAGCCACGTAGCGGGAGGGCTTCTCTATGAGCAGTTCTTC.